The entry that follows covers one T cell receptor beta chain sequence. Its antigen is currently unknown. Trimming took 5 bases from V and 4 from J; bases not matched to a gene: 3. The CDR3 is 13 residues long. Germline-derived CDR1 and CDR2 are MNHEY and SVGAGI. The data derive from a study of graft-versus-host responses after intestinal transplantation. Study context: Anti-thymocyte globulin was used for induction in all recipients, who then took tacrolimus and steroids for approximately 3 years.

Whole-study results and caveats: Recipient marrow held GvH clones, some first seen in ileum or blood.

Method: immunoSEQ multiplex PCR; TCRdb's copy keeps in-frame clones and lacks some. The sample records about 28,000 clones, 70% to 85% being singletons. Sequenced here: unstimulated CD8+ T cells sorted from spleen or lymph node cells, sampled before intestinal transplant. This receptor was obtained from a human donor who received an intestinal transplant. The gene calls are TRBV6-5 and TRBJ1-2; 8 bases fit TRBD1. The CDR3 reads CASSTGGAYGYTF. The CDR3 coding sequence is TGTGCCAGCAGTACAGGGGGGGCCTATGGCTACACCTTC.